These 32 T cell receptor beta chains share one sample of origin, sequenced in a study of T cells in Graves' hyperthyroidism and ophthalmopathy. Amplified TCR beta CDR3 regions derived from RNA transcripts. HTBI primers were the set used in a first-round RT-PCR of the TCR CDR3. TCRdb itself ran the multiplex PCR reads through MiXCR, one entry per CDR3 protein. Of a few hundred thousand distinct CDR3 sequences listed, approximately 15% are singletons. The sequenced sample was blood. The source of these receptors is a woman aged 55-69 years with Graves' ophthalmopathy.

The CDR3 spells CASATVNYGYTF. The DNA for the CDR3 is TGTGCCAGCGCGACAGTAAACTATGGCTACACCTTC. This chain connects TRBV25-1 to TRBJ1-2, with TRBD1 as a possible D gene (5 bases). From germline, CDR1 is MGHDK and CDR2 SYGVNS. V was cut by 8 bases and J by 2 bases, with 9 bases left in between. The CDR3 spans 12 residues.

This clonotype was counted at least ten times. V and J are TRBV6-2 or TRBV6-3 and TRBJ2-1; no firm D call. The CDR3 has 13 residues. The germline V gene has CDR1 MNHEY and CDR2 SVGEGT. Trimming left V 3 bases short and J 6 bases short, with 9 bases between. DNA of the CDR3: TGTGCCAGCAGTTATTCCCACGCCAATGAGCAGTTCTTC. It encodes CASSYSHANEQFF.

At least ten counts were recorded for this clonotype. The gene calls are TRBV5-1 and TRBJ2-7; D uncertain. Trimming took 3 bases from V and 4 from J, leaving 5 bases between them. This CDR3 region has 11 residues. CDR1 SGHRS and CDR2 YFSETQ come from the germline V gene. CDR3: CASSSQYEQYF. CDR3 nucleotides: TGCGCCAGCAGCTCACAGTACGAGCAGTACTTC. The entire variable domain, with the rest obtained from reference TRBV5-1 and TRBJ2-7, is as follows: KAGVTQTPRYLIKTRGQQVTLSCSPISGHRSVSWYQQTPGQGLQFLFEYFSETQRNKGNFPGRFSGRQFSNSRSEMNVSTLELGDSALYLCASSSQYEQYFGPGTRLTVT.

The sample holds many counts of this clonotype. The gene calls are TRBV20-1 and TRBJ1-2; no clear D. This CDR3 is built from 12 residues. CDR1 and CDR2 from the germline V gene are DFQATT and SNEGSKA (reference sequence). Trimming cost V 3 bases and J 2 bases, with 7 bases left between them. Here the CDR3 DNA reads TGCAGTGCTAGCGGCGGGAACTATGGCTACACCTTC. Its translation: CSASGGNYGYTF.

This clonotype was seen ten or more times. The chain couples TRBV2 to TRBJ2-3, with 9 nucleotides matching TRBD1. The V segment lost 7 bases and the J segment 4 bases; nucleotides outside the gene matches: 15. The CDR3 contains 17 residues. Germline V lookup: CDR1 SNHLY, CDR2 FYNNEI. The CDR3 loop reads CASILDGTGYRADTQYF. The CDR3 DNA reads TGTGCCAGCATTCTTGACGGGACAGGGTATCGAGCAGATACGCAGTATTTT.

The chain is built from TRBV5-8 and TRBJ2-2, with 15 bases matching TRBD2. Losses at the gene ends were 4 bases for V and 6 bases for J; bases not matched to a gene: 10. This CDR3 has 18 residues. Germline V lookup: CDR1 SGHTS, CDR2 YDEGEE. The CDR3 sequence: CASSKGLAGGTSPGELFF. The CDR3 nucleotides are TGTGCCAGCAGCAAGGGACTAGCGGGGGGTACCTCTCCCGGGGAGCTGTTTTTT.

The chain joins TRBV5-4 to TRBJ2-1; 9 bases are a match to TRBD1. This CDR3 has 16 amino acids. V shed 4 bases and J 9 bases; nucleotides not matched to a gene: 14. CDR1 is SGHNT and CDR2 is YYREEE in the germline V gene (reference sequence). The CDR3 sequence is CASSPYPGDRETEQFF. The CDR3 nucleotides are TGTGCCAGCAGCCCCTATCCCGGGGACAGGGAGACTGAGCAGTTCTTC.

This clonotype was seen ten or more times. V is TRBV6-2 or TRBV6-3 and J is TRBJ2-5, with D tentatively TRBD2 (5 bases). The CDR3 contains 13 residues. V lost 10 bases and J lost 1, with 13 bases in between. Germline V gene data show CDR1 as MNHEY and CDR2 as SVGEGT. This CDR3 is CAIRILGQETQYF. The CDR3, as DNA: TGTGCCATCCGGATACTAGGCCAAGAGACCCAGTACTTC.

This chain joins TRBV6-1 and TRBJ2-1, with 10 bases that match TRBD2. This CDR3 contains 14 residues. Germline loops: CDR1 MNHNS, CDR2 SASEGT. Trimming at V came to 7 bases and at J to 4 bases, leaving 4 bases not matched to a gene. The CDR3 DNA reads TGTGCCAGCATGCCTAGCGGGGGATACAATGAGCAGTTCTTC. Encoded protein: CASMPSGGYNEQFF.

In its sample, this clonotype was seen a few times. The chain couples TRBV2 to TRBJ1-2, with 7 nucleotides matching TRBD1. The germline CDR1 and CDR2 sequences are SNHLY and FYNNEI. V gave up 7 bases and J gave up 4 bases; unmatched junction bases: 9. This CDR3 contains 14 residues. The CDR3 protein is CASTEAGTAYGYTF. The CDR3 coding sequence is TGTGCCAGCACCGAGGCGGGGACAGCCTATGGCTACACCTTC.

This chain uses TRBV2 with TRBJ2-3; TRBD2 is a possible D gene (6 bases). Trimming left V 10 bases short and J 1 base short, with 12 bases between. In germline, CDR1 is SNHLY, CDR2 FYNNEI. This CDR3 contains 13 residues. Here the CDR3 reads CATGASGTDTQYF. The CDR3 DNA sequence: TGTGCCACCGGGGCTAGCGGCACAGATACGCAGTATTTT.

This clonotype was recorded many times. V and J are TRBV24-1 and TRBJ1-1; TRBD1 agrees at 7 bases. The CDR3 is 18 residues long. Unmatched junction bases numbered 14, after V lost 3 bases and J lost 2 bases. Germline CDR1 KGHDR, CDR2 SFDVKD. The CDR3 sequence: CATSDVRGGRGVNTEAFF. The CDR3 coding sequence is TGTGCCACCAGTGATGTTCGAGGGGGCAGGGGGGTAAACACTGAAGCTTTCTTT.

The chain combines TRBV12-3 or TRBV12-4 with TRBJ1-6; D is uncertain. Trimming took 6 bases from V and 2 from J, leaving 5 bases between them. This CDR3 contains 13 residues. This CDR3 is CASSRPYNSPLHF. The CDR3 DNA reads as TGTGCCAGCAGCCGGCCCTATAATTCACCCCTCCACTTT.

This clonotype was observed many times. The DNA of the CDR3 is TGTGCCAGCAGTTTTCCGGAGGGTCCCATTCAGTACTTC. This sequence encodes CASSFPEGPIQYF. This chain links TRBV28 with TRBJ2-4; possible D gene TRBD2, 6 bases. V lost 3 bases to trimming and J lost 9 bases, with 12 bases between them. CDR3 size: 13 residues. Per germline, CDR1 MDHEN and CDR2 SYDVKM.

The chain uses TRBV7-2 and TRBJ2-2, with no clear D. Germline values: CDR1 SGHTA, CDR2 FQGNSA. Trimming pared 2 bases from V and 5 bases from J, leaving 12 bases between. The CDR3 is made up of 15 amino acids. The CDR3 region is CASSLQSRRTGELFF. The DNA of the CDR3 is TGTGCCAGCAGCTTACAGTCCCGAAGGACCGGGGAGCTGTTTTTT.

In this sample, this clonotype turned up many times. The chain links TRBV15 to TRBJ1-1; D gene uncertain. This CDR3 spans 13 amino acids. The V and J ends lost 8 bases and 5 bases respectively, with 15 bases between them. Germline CDR1 reads LNHNV; CDR2 reads YYDKDF (reference sequence). The CDR3 DNA is TGTGCCACCCGAGGACGTCTCGCGACTGAAGCTTTCTTT. The encoded protein is CATRGRLATEAFF.

Many counts were recorded for this clonotype. This chain joins TRBV12-5 and TRBJ1-5; a possible D gene is TRBD1 (6 bases). Trimming removed 7 bases from V and 2 bases from J, with 15 bases in between. Germline loops: CDR1 LGHNT, CDR2 FRNRAP. There are 15 residues in the CDR3. The CDR3 bases are TGTGCTAGTGCCTTGGGGGGGCTCGGCAATCAGCCCCAGCATTTT. Its translation: CASALGGLGNQPQHF.

For this clonotype: This may be a read error: a much more frequent sequence differs by one nucleotide. The rearrangement uses TRBV6-4 and TRBJ1-4; D is unclear. The CDR3 loop spans 16 amino acids. CDR1 and CDR2 (germline): MRHNA, SNTAGT. This chain's CDR3 is CASSYSRAVEREKLFF. The CDR3 DNA follows: TGTGCCAGCAGTTACTCCCGGGCGGTGGAGAGGGAAAAACTGTTTTTT.

In this sample, this clonotype turned up many times. The CDR3 DNA reads as TGCGCCAGCAGTCGGGACTTGAACACTGAAGCTTTCTTT. Translated, it gives CASSRDLNTEAFF. V is TRBV5-1 and J is TRBJ1-1, with D tentatively TRBD1 (5 bases). Per germline, CDR1 SGHRS and CDR2 YFSETQ. V was clipped by 5 bases and J by 0 bases, with 8 bases between them. The CDR3 runs 13 residues.

This clonotype was recorded many times. This chain joins TRBV5-1 and TRBJ2-1, with 9 positions matching TRBD2. V was pared by 6 bases and J by 0 bases, with 10 bases of the junction left unmatched. The CDR3 covers 17 residues. The germline CDR1 and CDR2 sequences are SGHRS and YFSETQ. The CDR3, as DNA: TGCGCCAGCACTCCAAGTCTAGCGGGGAGCTCCTACAATGAGCAGTTCTTC. Its protein product is CASTPSLAGSSYNEQFF.

The V and J genes are TRBV9 and TRBJ2-7, with D possibly TRBD2 on 6 matching bases. V was cut by 4 bases and J by 4 bases, with 21 bases left in between. CDR3 size: 16 residues. Germline-derived CDR1 and CDR2 are SGDLS and YYNGEE. CDR3 residues: CASSPVAGSSVYEQYF. The DNA of the CDR3 is TGTGCCAGCAGCCCAGTGGCCGGGAGTAGCGTTTACGAGCAGTACTTC.

There are many counts of this clonotype. This chain joins TRBV12-3 or TRBV12-4 and TRBJ2-1; D is uncertain. CDR3 length: 12 residues. The V end was cut by 1 base, the J end by 7 bases, with 5 bases between. The CDR3 coding sequence is TGTGCCAGCAGTTTAGTGGGGAATGAGCAGTTCTTC. Amino acids: CASSLVGNEQFF.

Ten or more counts support this clonotype. The chain is built from TRBV6-1 and TRBJ2-3; D unresolved. The CDR3 loop spans 14 amino acids. Trimming removed 5 bases at V and 2 bases at J, with 11 bases between. Germline values: CDR1 MNHNS, CDR2 SASEGT. CDR3 residues: CASSFRQTTDTQYF. In DNA, the CDR3 is TGTGCCAGCAGTTTCCGACAAACCACAGATACGCAGTATTTT.

This clonotype was observed at least ten times. The chain uses TRBV11-2 and TRBJ1-5, with D unclear. Germline-derived CDR1 and CDR2 are SGHAT and FQNNGV. V was cut by 0 bases and J by 10 bases, with 16 bases left in between. The CDR3 is 15 amino acids. The CDR3 coding sequence is TGTGCCAGCAGCTTAGATGACGGCCTACGGGTTCCCCAGCATTTT. Its translation is CASSLDDGLRVPQHF.

This clonotype has at least ten counts. The CDR3 is CASSLGQDLDGYTF. In DNA, the CDR3 is TGTGCCAGTAGTCTGGGACAGGACCTCGATGGCTACACCTTC. The chain links TRBV19 to TRBJ1-2; 8 bases map to TRBD1. J was trimmed by 6 bases and V by 5 bases; bases with no gene match: 8. The CDR3 runs to 14 residues. Germline assignment: CDR1 LNHDA and CDR2 SQIVND (reference sequence).

This clonotype was detected ten times or more. The V and J genes are TRBV6-1 and TRBJ1-1; a weak D match, TRBD1 (5 bases). The CDR3 has 14 residues. Trimming shortened V by 5 bases and J by 1 base, and 11 bases separated the two germline ends. In germline, CDR1 is MNHNS, CDR2 SASEGT. The CDR3 DNA reads as TGTGCCAGCAGTACGACAGCGGAGAACACTGAAGCTTTCTTT. This translates into CASSTTAENTEAFF.

The V and J genes are TRBV30 and TRBJ1-4; D is unresolved. This CDR3 has 13 residues. Germline V gene data show CDR1 as GTSNPN and CDR2 as SVGIG (reference sequence). Trimming left V 3 bases short and J 8 bases short, with 13 bases between. DNA of the CDR3: TGTGCCTGGAGGAAGGGATTGGGGGAAAAACTGTTTTTT. Protein product: CAWRKGLGEKLFF. Variable domain in full (rest from reference TRBV30 and TRBJ1-4): SQTIHQWPATLVQPVGSPLSLECTVEGTSNPNLYWYRQAAGRGLQLLFYSVGIGQISSEVPQNLSASRPQDRQFILSSKKLLLSDSGFYLCAWRKGLGEKLFFGSGTQLSVL.

This clonotype was counted only a few times. This chain links TRBV6-1 with TRBJ2-3; 10 positions agree with TRBD1. Germline CDR1 and CDR2: MNHNS and SASEGT. V gave up 5 bases and J gave up 4 bases; unmatched junction bases: 9. CDR3 size: 16 residues. The chain's CDR3 is CASSWDRGGSADTQYF. Here the CDR3 DNA reads TGTGCCAGCAGTTGGGACAGGGGAGGGTCCGCAGATACGCAGTATTTT.

With regard to this clonotype: A single base separates this from a much larger clone, so it may be a read error. This chain joins TRBV28 and TRBJ2-3, with 7 bases lining up with TRBD1. The germline CDR1 and CDR2 sequences are MDHEN and SYDVKM. The CDR3 covers 15 residues. CDR3 DNA: TGTCCCAGCAGAAGCTTCACAGGGGGCACAGATACGCAGTATTTT. Amino acids: CPSRSFTGGTDTQYF.

There are many counts of this clonotype. The chain has TRBV30 and TRBJ1-5; D unclear. With 1 base removed from V and 5 bases from J, the gap between germline ends came to 9 bases. Germline V lookup: CDR1 GTSNPN, CDR2 SVGIG (reference sequence). The CDR3 consists of 13 residues. The CDR3 DNA sequence: TGTGCCTGGAGTGCCGCGATCCATCAGCCCCAGCATTTT. Its protein product is CAWSAAIHQPQHF.

The table lists this clonotype with many counts. The V gene is TRBV20-1, the J gene TRBJ1-1; D is ambiguous. CDR3 length equals 14 residues. Germline V gives CDR1 DFQATT, CDR2 SNEGSKA (reference sequence). Trimming cost V 2 bases and J 6 bases, with 16 bases left between them. The CDR3: CSARRAAGHPEAFF. DNA for the CDR3: TGCAGTGCTAGAAGGGCGGCAGGCCACCCTGAAGCTTTCTTT.

This clonotype was picked up many times. The V and J genes are TRBV12-3 or TRBV12-4 and TRBJ2-5; 16 positions agree with TRBD2. Germline trimming cut 4 bases from V and 5 bases from J; bases unmatched to any gene: 10. CDR3 length: 18 amino acids. The CDR3 loop reads CASSSGTSGREGGETQYF. DNA for the CDR3: TGTGCCAGCAGTTCCGGGACTAGCGGGAGGGAAGGCGGCGAGACCCAGTACTTC.